This TCR beta chain was recorded in a study of blood T cell repertoires in COVID-19. Turning to the study itself: The origin of the acute and convalescent COVID-19 samples was the United States, Italy and Spain. T cells, B-cell-depleted T cells, or PBMCs provided the cDNA or gDNA that served as material.

The CDR3 is made up of 15 amino acids. Germline V gene lookup returns CDR1 LNHDA and CDR2 SQIVND (reference sequence). The V gene end was trimmed by 5 bases and the J gene end by 4 bases; junction bases not matched to a gene: 8. How the authors handled the data: For nucleated cells, counts were estimated from reference gene primer amplification. The method was immunoSEQ multiplex PCR; TCRdb's version includes in-frame clones alone and lacks a portion of them. The V and J calls and clone size come from that table; D and trimming were worked out from the DNA. The sample carries 70,000 or so clones, roughly 73% recorded once.

The receptor's source is a human donor in a cohort sampled during active COVID-19. The source material was peripheral blood. The chain links TRBV19 to TRBJ2-3, with 8 bases lining up with TRBD2. CDR3 DNA: TGTGCCAGTAGTCACCTATCCGGGGGGGCAGATACGCAGTATTTT. It encodes CASSHLSGGADTQYF.